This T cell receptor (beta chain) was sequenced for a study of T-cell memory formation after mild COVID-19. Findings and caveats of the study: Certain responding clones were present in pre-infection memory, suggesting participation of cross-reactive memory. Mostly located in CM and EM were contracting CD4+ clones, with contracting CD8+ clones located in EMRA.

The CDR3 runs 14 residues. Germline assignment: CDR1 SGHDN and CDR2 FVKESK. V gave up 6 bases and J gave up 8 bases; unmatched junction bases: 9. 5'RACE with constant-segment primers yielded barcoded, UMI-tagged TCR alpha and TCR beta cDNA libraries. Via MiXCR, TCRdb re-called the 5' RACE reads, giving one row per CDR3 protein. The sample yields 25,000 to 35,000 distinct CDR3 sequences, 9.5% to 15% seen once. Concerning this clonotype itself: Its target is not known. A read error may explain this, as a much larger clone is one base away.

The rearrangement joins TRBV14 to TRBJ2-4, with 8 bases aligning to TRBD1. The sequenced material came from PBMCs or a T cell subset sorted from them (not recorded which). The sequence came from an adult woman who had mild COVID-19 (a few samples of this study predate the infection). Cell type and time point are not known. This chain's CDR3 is CASRQTGGMDIQYF. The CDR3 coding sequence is TGTGCCAGCAGACAAACAGGGGGAATGGACATTCAGTACTTC.